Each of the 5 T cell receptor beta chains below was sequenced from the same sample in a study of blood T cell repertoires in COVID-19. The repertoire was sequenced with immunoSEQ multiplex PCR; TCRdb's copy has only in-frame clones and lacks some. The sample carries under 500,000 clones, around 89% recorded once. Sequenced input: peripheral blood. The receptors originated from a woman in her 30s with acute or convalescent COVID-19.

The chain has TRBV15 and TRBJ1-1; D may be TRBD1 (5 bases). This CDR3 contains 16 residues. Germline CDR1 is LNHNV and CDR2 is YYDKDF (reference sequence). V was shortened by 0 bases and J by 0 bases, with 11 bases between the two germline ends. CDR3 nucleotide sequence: TGTGCCACCAGCAGAGATCTTGGGACTATGAACACTGAAGCTTTCTTT. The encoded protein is CATSRDLGTMNTEAFF. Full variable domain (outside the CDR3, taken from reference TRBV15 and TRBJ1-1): DAMVIQNPRYQVTQFGKPVTLSCSQTLNHNVMYWYQQKSSQAPKLLFHYYDKDFNNEADTPDNFQSRRPNTSFCFLDIRSPGLGDTAMYLCATSRDLGTMNTEAFFGQGTRLTVV.

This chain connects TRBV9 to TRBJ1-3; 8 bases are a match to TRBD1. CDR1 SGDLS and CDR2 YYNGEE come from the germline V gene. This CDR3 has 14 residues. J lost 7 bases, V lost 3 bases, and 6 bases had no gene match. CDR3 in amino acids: CASSDQDRGNTIYF. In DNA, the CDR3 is TGTGCCAGCAGCGACCAAGACAGGGGTAACACCATATATTTT. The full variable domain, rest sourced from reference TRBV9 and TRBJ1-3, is DSGVTQTPKHLITATGQRVTLRCSPRSGDLSVYWYQQSLDQGLQFLIQYYNGEERAKGNILERFSAQQFPDLHSELNLSSLELGDSALYFCASSDQDRGNTIYFGEGSWLTVV.

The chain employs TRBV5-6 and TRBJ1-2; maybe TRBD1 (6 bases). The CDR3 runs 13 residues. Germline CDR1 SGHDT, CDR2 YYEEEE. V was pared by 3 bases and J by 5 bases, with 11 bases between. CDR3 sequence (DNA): TGTGCCAGCAGCTCCTCAGGGGAGTATGGCTACACCTTC. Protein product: CASSSSGEYGYTF. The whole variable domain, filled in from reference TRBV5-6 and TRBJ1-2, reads DAGVTQSPTHLIKTRGQQVTLRCSPKSGHDTVSWYQQALGQGPQFIFQYYEEEERQRGNFPDRFSGHQFPNYSSELNVNALLLGDSALYLCASSSSGEYGYTFGSGTRLTVV.

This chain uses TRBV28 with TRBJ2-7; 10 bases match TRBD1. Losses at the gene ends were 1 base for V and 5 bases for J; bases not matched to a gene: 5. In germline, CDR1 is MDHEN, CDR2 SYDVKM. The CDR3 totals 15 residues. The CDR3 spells CASSLFWTGGNEQYF. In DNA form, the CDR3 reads TGTGCCAGCAGTTTATTCTGGACAGGGGGGAACGAGCAGTACTTC.

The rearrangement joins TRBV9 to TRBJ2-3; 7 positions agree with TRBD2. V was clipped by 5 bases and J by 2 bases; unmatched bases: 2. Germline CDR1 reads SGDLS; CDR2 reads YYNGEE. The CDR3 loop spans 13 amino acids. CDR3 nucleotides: TGTGCCAGCAGGGGGGGGTACACAGATACGCAGTATTTT. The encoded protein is CASRGGYTDTQYF.